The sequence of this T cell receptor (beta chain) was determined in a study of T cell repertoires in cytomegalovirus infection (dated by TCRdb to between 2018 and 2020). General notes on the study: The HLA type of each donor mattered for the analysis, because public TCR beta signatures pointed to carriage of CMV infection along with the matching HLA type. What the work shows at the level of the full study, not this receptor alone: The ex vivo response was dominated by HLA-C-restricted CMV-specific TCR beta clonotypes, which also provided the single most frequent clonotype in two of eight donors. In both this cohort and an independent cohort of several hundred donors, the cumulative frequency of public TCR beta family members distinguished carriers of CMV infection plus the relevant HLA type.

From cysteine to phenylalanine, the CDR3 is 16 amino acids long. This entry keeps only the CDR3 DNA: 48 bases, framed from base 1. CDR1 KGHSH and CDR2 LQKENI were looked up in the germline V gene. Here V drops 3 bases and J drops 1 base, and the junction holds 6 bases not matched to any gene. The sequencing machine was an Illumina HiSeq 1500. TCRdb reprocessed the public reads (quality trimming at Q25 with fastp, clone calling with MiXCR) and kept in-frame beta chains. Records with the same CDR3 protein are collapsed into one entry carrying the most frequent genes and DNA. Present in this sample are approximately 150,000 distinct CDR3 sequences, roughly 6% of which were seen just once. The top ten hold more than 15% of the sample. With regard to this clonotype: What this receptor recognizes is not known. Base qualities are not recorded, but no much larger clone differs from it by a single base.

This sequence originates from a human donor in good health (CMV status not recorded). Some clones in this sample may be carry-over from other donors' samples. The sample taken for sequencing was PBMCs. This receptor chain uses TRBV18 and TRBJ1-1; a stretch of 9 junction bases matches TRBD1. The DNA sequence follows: TGTGCCAGCTCACCCCGACAGGGGGATAGGAACACTGAAGCTTTCTTT. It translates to CASSPRQGDRNTEAFF.